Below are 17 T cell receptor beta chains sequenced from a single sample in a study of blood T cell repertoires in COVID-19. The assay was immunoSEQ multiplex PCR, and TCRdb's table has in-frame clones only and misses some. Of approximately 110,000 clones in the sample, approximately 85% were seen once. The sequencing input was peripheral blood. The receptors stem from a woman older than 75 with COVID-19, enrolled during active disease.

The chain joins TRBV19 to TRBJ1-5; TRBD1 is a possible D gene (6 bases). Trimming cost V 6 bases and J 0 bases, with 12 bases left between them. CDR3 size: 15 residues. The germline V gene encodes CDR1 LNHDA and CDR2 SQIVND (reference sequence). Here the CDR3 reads CASRSQGNSNQPQHF. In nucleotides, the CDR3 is TGTGCCAGTAGATCACAGGGCAATAGCAATCAGCCCCAGCATTTT.

The CDR3 loop reads CSVGDRSPYNEQFF. The DNA for the CDR3 is TGCAGCGTTGGGGACAGGTCTCCCTACAATGAGCAGTTCTTC. J is TRBJ2-1 and V is TRBV29-1; 8 bases are shared with TRBD1. The trim removed 4 bases at V and 2 bases at J, leaving 4 bases unmatched. Germline values: CDR1 SQVTM, CDR2 ANQGSEA. This CDR3 has 14 amino acids.

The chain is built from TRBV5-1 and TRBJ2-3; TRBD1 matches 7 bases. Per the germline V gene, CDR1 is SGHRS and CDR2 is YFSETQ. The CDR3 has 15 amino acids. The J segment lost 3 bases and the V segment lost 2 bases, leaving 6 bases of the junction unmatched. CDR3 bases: TGCGCCAGCAGCTTCGTCGGACAGGCGACAGATACGCAGTATTTT. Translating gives CASSFVGQATDTQYF.

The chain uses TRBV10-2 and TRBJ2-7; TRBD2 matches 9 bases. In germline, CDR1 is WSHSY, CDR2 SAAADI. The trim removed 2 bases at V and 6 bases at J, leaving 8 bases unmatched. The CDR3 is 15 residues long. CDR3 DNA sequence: TGCGCCAGCAGTGAGGGATTAGCGGGAGTATCCGAGCAGTACTTC. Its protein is CASSEGLAGVSEQYF.

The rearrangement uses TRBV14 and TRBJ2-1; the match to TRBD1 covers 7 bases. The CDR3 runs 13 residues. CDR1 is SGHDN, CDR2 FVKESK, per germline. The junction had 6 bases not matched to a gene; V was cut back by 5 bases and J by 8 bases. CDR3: CASSRDRVDEQFF. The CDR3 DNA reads TGTGCCAGCAGCAGAGACAGGGTTGATGAGCAGTTCTTC.

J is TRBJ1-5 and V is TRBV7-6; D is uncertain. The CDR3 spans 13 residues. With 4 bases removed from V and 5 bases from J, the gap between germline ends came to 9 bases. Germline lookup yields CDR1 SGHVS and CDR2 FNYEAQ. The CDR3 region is CASSWGEDQPQHF. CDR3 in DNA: TGTGCCAGCAGCTGGGGAGAGGATCAGCCCCAGCATTTT.

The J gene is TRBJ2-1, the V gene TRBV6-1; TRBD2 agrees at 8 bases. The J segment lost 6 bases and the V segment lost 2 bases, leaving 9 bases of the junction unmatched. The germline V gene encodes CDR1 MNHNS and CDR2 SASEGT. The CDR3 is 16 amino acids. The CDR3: CASSEFAAGAFNEQFF. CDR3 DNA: TGTGCCAGCAGTGAATTCGCAGCGGGAGCTTTCAATGAGCAGTTCTTC.

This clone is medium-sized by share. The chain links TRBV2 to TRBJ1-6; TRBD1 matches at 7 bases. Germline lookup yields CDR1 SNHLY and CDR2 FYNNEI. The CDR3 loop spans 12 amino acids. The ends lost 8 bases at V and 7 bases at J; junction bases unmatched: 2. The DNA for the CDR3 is TGTGCCAGCTTGACAGGGAATTCACCCCTCCACTTT. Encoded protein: CASLTGNSPLHF.

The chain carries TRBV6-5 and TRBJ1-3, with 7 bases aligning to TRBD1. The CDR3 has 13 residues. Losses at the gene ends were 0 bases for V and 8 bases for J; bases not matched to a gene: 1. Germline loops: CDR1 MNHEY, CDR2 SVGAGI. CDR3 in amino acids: CASSYSRGDTIYF. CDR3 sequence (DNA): TGTGCCAGCAGTTACTCCAGGGGGGACACCATATATTTT.

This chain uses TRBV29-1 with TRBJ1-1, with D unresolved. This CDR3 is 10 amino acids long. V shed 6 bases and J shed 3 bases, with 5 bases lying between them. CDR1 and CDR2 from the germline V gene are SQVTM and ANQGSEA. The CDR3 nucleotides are TGCAGCGTCGGGGACACTGAAGCTTTCTTT. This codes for CSVGDTEAFF.

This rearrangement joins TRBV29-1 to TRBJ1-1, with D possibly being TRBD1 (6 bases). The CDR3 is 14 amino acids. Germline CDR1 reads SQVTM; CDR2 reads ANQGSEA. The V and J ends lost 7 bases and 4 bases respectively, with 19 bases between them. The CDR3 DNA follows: TGCAGCGCAATAGTAGGGGGTGTCGGCACTGAAGCTTTCTTT. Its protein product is CSAIVGGVGTEAFF.

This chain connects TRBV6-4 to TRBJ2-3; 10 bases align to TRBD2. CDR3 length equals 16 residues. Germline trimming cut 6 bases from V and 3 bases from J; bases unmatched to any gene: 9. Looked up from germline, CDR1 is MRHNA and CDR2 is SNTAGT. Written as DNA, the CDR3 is TGTGCCAGCAGCGGACTAGCGGATTCGGGGACAGATACGCAGTATTTT. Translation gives CASSGLADSGTDTQYF.

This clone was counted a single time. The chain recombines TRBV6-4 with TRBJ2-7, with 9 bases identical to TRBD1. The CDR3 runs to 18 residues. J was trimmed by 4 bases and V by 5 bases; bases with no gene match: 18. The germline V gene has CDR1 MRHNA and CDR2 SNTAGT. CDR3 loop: CASSHPGQGIPSQYEQYF. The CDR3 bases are TGTGCCAGCAGTCACCCGGGACAGGGTATCCCCAGTCAGTACGAGCAGTACTTC.

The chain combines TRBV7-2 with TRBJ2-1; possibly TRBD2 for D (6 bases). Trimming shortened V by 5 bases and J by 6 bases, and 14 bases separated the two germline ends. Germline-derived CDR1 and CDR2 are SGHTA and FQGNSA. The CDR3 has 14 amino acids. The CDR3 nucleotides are TGTGCCAGCAGCCGGGACTGGGGGAGCAATGAGCAGTTCTTC. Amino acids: CASSRDWGSNEQFF.

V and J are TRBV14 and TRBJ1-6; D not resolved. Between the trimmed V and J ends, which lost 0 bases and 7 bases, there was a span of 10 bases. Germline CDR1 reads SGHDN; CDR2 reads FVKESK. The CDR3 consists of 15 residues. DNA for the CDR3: TGTGCCAGCAGCCAAGAATCGGGGAAAAATTCACCCCTCCACTTT. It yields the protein CASSQESGKNSPLHF.

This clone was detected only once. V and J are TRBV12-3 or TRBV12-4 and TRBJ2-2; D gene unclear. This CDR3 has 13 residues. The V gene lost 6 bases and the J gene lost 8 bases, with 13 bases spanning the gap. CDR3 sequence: CASSMTGPGELFF. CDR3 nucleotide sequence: TGTGCCAGCAGCATGACGGGTCCGGGGGAGCTGTTTTTT.

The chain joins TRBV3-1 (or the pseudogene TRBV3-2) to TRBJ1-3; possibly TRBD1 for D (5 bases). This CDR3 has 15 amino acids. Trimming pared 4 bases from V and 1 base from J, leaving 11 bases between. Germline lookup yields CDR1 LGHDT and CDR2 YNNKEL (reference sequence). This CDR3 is CASSLTTVSGNTIYF. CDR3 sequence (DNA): TGTGCCAGCAGCCTTACGACAGTTTCTGGAAACACCATATATTTT.